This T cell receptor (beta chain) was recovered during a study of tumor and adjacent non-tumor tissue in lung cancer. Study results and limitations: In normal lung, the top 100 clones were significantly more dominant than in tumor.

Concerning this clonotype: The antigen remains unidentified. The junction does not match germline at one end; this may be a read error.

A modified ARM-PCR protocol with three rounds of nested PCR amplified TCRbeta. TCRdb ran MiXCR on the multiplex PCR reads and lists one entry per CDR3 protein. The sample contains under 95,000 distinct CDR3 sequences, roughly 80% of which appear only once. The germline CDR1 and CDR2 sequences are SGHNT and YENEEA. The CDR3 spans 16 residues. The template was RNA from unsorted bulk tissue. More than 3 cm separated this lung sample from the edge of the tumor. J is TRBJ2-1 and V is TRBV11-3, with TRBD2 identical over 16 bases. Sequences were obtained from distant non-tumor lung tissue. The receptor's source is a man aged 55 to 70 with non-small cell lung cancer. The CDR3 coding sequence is TGTGCCAGCAGCTTAATTGGGACTAGCGGGAGGGAGAAGAAGTTATTC. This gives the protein CASSLIGTSGREKKLF.